These T cell receptor beta chains were read from a single sample in a study of siplizumab effects on memory and regulatory T cells. Measured with immunoSEQ multiplex PCR; TCRdb has only the in-frame clones, and not every one. In the table there are 110,000 or so clones, roughly 93% of which are singletons. Sequencing used non-Treg CD4+ T cells sorted from blood. All receptors come from a human donor in good health. CDR3s include the opening cysteine and the closing phenylalanine or tryptophan. Each record gives: CDR3 protein, CDR3 DNA, J gene, V gene, D gene, clone size. The D gene is left open where the match is weak. The size field is filled for only some rows; it gives once, few, many or a size class.

CASSLGGGLTSQSTDTQYF TGTGCCAGCAGCTTAGGAGGGGGGCTAACTAGCCAGAGCACAGATACGCAGTATTTT TRBJ2-3 TRBV7-9 NA NA
CASSETAGGTEAFF TGCGCCAGCAGCGAGACGGCAGGGGGCACTGAAGCTTTCTTT TRBJ1-1 TRBV5-1 TRBD1 NA
CASSEEPTGVRPNYGYTF TGTGCCAGCAGTGAAGAGCCAACAGGGGTCAGGCCTAACTATGGCTACACCTTC TRBJ1-2 TRBV6-1 TRBD1 NA
CASSGQSTDTQYF TGTGCCAGCAGTGGGCAAAGCACAGATACGCAGTATTTT TRBJ2-3 TRBV2 NA NA
CASSARDEQYF TGTGCCAGTAGTGCCCGGGACGAGCAGTACTTC TRBJ2-7 TRBV19 NA NA
CASSPGTGSLNYGYTF TGTGCCAGCTCACCAGGGACAGGGTCTCTTAACTATGGCTACACCTTC TRBJ1-2 TRBV18 TRBD1 NA
CASELQRNTEAFF TGTGCCAGCGAACTACAGAGGAACACTGAAGCTTTCTTT TRBJ1-1 TRBV2 NA NA
CASSRDTGSNNSPLHF TGTGCCAGCAGCAGAGATACAGGGTCTAATAATTCACCCCTCCACTTT TRBJ1-6 TRBV5-6 NA NA
CASSYRGTEKLFF TGTGCCAGCAGTTACAGGGGTACTGAAAAACTGTTTTTT TRBJ1-4 TRBV6-5 NA NA
CASSSTTGARNEQFF TGTGCCAGCAGCTCCACGACGGGGGCGCGGAATGAGCAGTTCTTC TRBJ2-1 TRBV9 NA NA
CASSGQLTGELFF TGTGCCAGCAGTGGACAGCTTACCGGGGAGCTGTTTTTT TRBJ2-2 TRBV7-9 NA NA
CASSSDTGSNQPQHF TGTGCCAGCTCGTCGGACACAGGGTCTAATCAGCCCCAGCATTTT TRBJ1-5 TRBV18 NA NA
CASSQAGMLLYGYTF TGCGCCAGCAGCCAAGCAGGAATGCTCCTCTATGGCTACACCTTC TRBJ1-2 TRBV4-1 NA NA
CASSQSGPLNEQFF TGTGCCAGCAGCCAAAGCGGACCGTTAAATGAGCAGTTCTTC TRBJ2-1 TRBV14 NA NA
CATSRGQGNTIYF TGTGCCACCAGCAGAGGACAGGGAAACACCATATATTTT TRBJ1-3 TRBV15 NA NA
CATQITTGANEQYF TGTGCCACCCAAATCACGACGGGAGCTAACGAGCAGTACTTC TRBJ2-7 TRBV6-5 NA few
CASQQGHTDTQYF TGTGCCAGTCAACAGGGACACACAGATACGCAGTATTTT TRBJ2-3 TRBV27 NA NA
CASSEASLPIEAFF TGTGCCAGCAGTGAAGCATCGCTCCCTATAGAAGCTTTCTTT TRBJ1-1 TRBV6-1 NA NA
CASSDGRISGNTIYF TGTGCCAGCAGTGATGGACGTATCTCTGGAAACACCATATATTTT TRBJ1-3 TRBV2 NA NA
CASSLQGGDQPQHF TGCGCCAGCAGCTTGCAGGGAGGAGATCAGCCCCAGCATTTT TRBJ1-5 TRBV5-1 NA NA
CASSRDRNLMGYTF TGTGCCAGCAGCCGGGACAGGAACCTGATGGGCTACACCTTC TRBJ1-2 TRBV5-4 TRBD1 NA
CASSTPGWGTEAFF TGTGCCAGCAGTACCCCAGGGTGGGGCACTGAAGCTTTCTTT TRBJ1-1 TRBV6-5 NA NA
CASSPQETQYF TGTGCCAGCTCACCACAAGAGACCCAGTACTTC TRBJ2-5 TRBV18 NA NA
CASSKPEQYF TGTGCCAGCAGTAAACCCGAGCAGTACTTC TRBJ2-7 TRBV6-1 NA NA
CAWSGQGSQPQHF TGTGCCTGGTCAGGACAGGGAAGTCAGCCCCAGCATTTT TRBJ1-5 TRBV30 TRBD1 NA
CASGRVNGNQPQHF TGTGCCAGCGGGAGAGTAAATGGCAATCAGCCCCAGCATTTT TRBJ1-5 TRBV28 NA NA
CASSLDGYGGRGYGYTF TGTGCCAGCAGTTTAGATGGGTACGGGGGGCGCGGCTATGGCTACACCTTC TRBJ1-2 TRBV28 NA NA